The subject of this entry is one T cell receptor beta chain. The source of the sample is a study of blood T cell repertoires in COVID-19. In germline, CDR1 is ENHRY, CDR2 SYGVKD. The CDR3 loop spans 14 amino acids. Losses at the gene ends were 5 bases for V and 7 bases for J; bases not matched to a gene: 4. It was during active infection that Seattle patients were enrolled and then longitudinally followed. Original handling: How many nucleated cells were present was estimated from reference gene primer amplification. The protocol was immunoSEQ multiplex PCR, while the TCRdb copy is restricted to in-frame clones and leaves out a portion. D and trimming were read from the DNA, whereas the V and J calls and clone size are those reported in that table. The sample consists of 100,000 to 150,000 clones, more than 75% of them appearing once.

Source material: peripheral blood. The J gene is TRBJ1-6, the V gene TRBV10-3; 8 nucleotides align to TRBD1. This sequence originates from a woman in her 70s with COVID-19, enrolled during active disease. CDR3 amino acids: CAISPGQVNSPLHF. CDR3 nucleotides: TGTGCCATCAGTCCGGGACAGGTGAATTCACCCCTCCACTTT.